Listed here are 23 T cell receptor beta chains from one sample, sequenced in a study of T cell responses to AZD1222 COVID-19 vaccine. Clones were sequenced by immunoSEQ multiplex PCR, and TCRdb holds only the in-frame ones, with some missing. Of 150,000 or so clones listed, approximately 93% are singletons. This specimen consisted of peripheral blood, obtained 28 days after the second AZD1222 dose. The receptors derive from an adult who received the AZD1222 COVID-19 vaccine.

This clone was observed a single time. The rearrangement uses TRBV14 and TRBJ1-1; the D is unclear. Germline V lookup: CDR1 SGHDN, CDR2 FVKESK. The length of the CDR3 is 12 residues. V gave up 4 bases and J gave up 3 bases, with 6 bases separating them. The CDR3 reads CASSRGDTEAFF. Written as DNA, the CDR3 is TGTGCCAGCAGCCGAGGAGACACTGAAGCTTTCTTT.

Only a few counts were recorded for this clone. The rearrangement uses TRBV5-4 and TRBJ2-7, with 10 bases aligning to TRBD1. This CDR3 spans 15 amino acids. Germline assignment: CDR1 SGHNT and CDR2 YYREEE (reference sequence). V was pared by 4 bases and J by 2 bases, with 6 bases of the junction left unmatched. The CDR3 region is CASSGAGTGAYEQYF. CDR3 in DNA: TGTGCCAGCAGCGGGGCCGGGACAGGGGCCTACGAGCAGTACTTC.

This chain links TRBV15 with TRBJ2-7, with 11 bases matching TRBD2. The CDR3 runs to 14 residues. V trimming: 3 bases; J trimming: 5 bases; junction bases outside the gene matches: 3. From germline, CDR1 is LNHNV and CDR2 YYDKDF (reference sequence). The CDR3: CATSRTSGDHEQYF. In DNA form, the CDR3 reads TGTGCCACCAGCAGGACTAGCGGGGACCACGAGCAGTACTTC.

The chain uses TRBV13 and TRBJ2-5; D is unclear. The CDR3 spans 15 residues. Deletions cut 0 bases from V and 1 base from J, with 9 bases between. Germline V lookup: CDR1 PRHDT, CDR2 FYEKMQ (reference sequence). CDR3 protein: CASSLGLASQETQYF. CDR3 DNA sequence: TGTGCCAGCAGCTTAGGACTGGCCTCCCAAGAGACCCAGTACTTC.

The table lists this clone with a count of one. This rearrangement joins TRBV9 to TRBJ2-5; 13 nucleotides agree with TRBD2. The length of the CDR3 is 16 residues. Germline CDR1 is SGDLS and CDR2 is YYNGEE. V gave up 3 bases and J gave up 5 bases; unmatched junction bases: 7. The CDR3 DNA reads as TGTGCCAGCAGCGCGGGGACTAGCGGGACTCGTGAGACCCAGTACTTC. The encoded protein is CASSAGTSGTRETQYF.

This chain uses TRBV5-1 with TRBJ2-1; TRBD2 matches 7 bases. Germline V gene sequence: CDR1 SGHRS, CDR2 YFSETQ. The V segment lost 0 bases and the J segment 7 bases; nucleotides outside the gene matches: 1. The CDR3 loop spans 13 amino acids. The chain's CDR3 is CASSLAGGNEQFF. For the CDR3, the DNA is TGCGCCAGCAGCTTGGCCGGGGGGAATGAGCAGTTCTTC.

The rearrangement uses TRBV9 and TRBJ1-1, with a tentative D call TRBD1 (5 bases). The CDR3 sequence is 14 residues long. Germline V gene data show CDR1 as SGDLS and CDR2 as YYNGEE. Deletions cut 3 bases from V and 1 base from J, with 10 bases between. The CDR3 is CASSAQTANTEAFF. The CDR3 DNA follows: TGTGCCAGCAGCGCCCAGACAGCGAACACTGAAGCTTTCTTT.

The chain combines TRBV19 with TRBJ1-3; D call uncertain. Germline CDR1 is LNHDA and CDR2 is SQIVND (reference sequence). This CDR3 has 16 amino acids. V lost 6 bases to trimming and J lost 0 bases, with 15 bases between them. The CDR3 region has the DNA TGTGCCAGTAGGACGGGAACCTCCAACTCTGGAAACACCATATATTTT. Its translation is CASRTGTSNSGNTIYF. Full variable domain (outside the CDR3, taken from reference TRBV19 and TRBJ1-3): DGGITQSPKYLFRKEGQNVTLSCEQNLNHDAMYWYRQDPGQGLRLIYYSQIVNDFQKGDIAEGYSVSREKKESFPLTVTSAQKNPTAFYLCASRTGTSNSGNTIYFGEGSWLTVV.

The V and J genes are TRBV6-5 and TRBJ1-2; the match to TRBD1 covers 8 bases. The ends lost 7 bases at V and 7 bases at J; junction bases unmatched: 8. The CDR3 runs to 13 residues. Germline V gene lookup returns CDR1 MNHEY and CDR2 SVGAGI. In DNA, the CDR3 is TGTGCCAGCACCCTGGACAGGGATCGTGGCTACACCTTC. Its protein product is CASTLDRDRGYTF.

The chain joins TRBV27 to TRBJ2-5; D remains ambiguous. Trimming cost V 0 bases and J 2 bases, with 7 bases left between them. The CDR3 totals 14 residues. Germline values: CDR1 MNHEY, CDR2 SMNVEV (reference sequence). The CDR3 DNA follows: TGTGCCAGCAGTTTATCGATGGGTCAAGAGACCCAGTACTTC. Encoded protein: CASSLSMGQETQYF.

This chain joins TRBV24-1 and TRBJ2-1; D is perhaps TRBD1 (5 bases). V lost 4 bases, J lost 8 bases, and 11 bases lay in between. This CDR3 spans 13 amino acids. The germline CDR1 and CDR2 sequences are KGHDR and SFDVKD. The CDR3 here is CATSDSRAYEQFF. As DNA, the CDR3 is TGTGCCACCAGTGACTCCAGGGCCTATGAGCAGTTCTTC.

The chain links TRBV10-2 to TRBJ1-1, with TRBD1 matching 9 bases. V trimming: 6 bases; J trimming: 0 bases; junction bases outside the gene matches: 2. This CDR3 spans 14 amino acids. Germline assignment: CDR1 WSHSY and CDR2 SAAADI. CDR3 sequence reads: CASSGTGLNTEAFF. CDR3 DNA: TGCGCCAGCAGCGGGACAGGGTTGAACACTGAAGCTTTCTTT.

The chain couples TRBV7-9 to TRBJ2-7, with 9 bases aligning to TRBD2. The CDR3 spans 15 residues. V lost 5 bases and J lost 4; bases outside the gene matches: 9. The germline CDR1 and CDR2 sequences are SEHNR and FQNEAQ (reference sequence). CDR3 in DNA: TGTGCCAGCAGCCGCATATCTAGCGGGAATTACGAGCAGTACTTC. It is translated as CASSRISSGNYEQYF.

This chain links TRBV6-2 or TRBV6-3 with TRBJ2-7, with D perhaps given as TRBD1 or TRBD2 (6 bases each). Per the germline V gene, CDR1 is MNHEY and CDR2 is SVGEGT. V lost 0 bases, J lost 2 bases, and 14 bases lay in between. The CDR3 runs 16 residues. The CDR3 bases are TGTGCCAGCAGTTACTCGATGCGGGACAAACCCTACGAGCAGTACTTC. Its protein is CASSYSMRDKPYEQYF.

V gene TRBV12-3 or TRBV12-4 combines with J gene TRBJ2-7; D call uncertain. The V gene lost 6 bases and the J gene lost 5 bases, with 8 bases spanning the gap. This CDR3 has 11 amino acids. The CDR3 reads CASSPGDEQYF. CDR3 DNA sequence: TGTGCCAGCAGCCCGGGCGACGAGCAGTACTTC.

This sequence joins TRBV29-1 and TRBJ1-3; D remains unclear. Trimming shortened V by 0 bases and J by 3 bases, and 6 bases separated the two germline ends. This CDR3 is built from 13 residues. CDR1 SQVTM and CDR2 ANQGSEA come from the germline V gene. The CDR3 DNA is TGCAGCGTTGAAGAGAACTTTGGAAACACCATATATTTT. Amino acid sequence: CSVEENFGNTIYF.

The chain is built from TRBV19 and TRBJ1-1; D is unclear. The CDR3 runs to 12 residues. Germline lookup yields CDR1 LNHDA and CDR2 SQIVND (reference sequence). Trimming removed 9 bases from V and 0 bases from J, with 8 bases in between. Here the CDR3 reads CASVSMNTEAFF. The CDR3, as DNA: TGTGCCAGCGTCTCGATGAACACTGAAGCTTTCTTT.

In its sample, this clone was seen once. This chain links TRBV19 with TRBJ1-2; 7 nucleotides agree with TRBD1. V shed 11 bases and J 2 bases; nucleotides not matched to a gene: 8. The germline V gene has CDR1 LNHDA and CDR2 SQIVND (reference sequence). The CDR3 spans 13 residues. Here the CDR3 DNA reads TGTGCCTCCACAGGGGAGAGGAACTATGGCTACACCTTC. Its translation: CASTGERNYGYTF.

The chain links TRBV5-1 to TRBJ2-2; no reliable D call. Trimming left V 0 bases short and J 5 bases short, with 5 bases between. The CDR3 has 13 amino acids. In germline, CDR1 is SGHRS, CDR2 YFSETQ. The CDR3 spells CASSLETTGELFF. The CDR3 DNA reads TGCGCCAGCAGCTTGGAGACTACCGGGGAGCTGTTTTTT.

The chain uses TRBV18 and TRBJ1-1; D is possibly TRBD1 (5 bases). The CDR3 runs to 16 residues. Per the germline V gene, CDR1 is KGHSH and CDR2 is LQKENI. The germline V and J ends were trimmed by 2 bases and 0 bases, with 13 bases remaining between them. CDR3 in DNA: TGTGCCAGCTCACCATCGCCGACAGCCATGAACACTGAAGCTTTCTTT. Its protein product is CASSPSPTAMNTEAFF.

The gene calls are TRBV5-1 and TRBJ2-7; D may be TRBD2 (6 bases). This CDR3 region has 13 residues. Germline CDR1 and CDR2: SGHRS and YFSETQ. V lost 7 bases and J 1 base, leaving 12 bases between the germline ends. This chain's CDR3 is CASSRGLSYEQYF. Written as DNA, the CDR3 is TGCGCCAGCTCCCGGGGGTTATCCTACGAGCAGTACTTC. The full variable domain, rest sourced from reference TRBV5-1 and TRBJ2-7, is KAGVTQTPRYLIKTRGQQVTLSCSPISGHRSVSWYQQTPGQGLQFLFEYFSETQRNKGNFPGRFSGRQFSNSRSEMNVSTLELGDSALYLCASSRGLSYEQYFGPGTRLTVT.

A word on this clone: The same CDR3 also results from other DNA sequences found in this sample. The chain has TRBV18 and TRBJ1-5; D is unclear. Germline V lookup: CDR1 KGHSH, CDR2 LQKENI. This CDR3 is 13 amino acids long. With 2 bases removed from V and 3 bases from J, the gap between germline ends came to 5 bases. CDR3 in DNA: TGTGCCAGCTCACCAGACACCAATCAGCCCCAGCATTTT. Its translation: CASSPDTNQPQHF.

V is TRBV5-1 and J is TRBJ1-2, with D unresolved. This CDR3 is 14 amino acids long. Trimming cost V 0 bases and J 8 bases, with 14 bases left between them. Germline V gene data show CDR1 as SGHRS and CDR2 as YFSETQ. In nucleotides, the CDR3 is TGCGCCAGCAGCTTGGGGGTGACCGCGACCGGCTACACCTTC. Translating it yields CASSLGVTATGYTF.